The 26 T cell receptor beta chains below were found in one sample sequenced in a study of cytomegalovirus exposure and HLA in healthy donors. Researchers ran the PCR with 60 Vbeta and 13 Jbeta primers. Clones were read by immunoSEQ multiplex PCR, and TCRdb kept only the in-frame ones, dropping some. There are 110,000 to 150,000 clones in the sample; about 71% occur only once, and roughly 2% lies in the top ten. Sequences were obtained from PBMCs. The receptor source for this set is a woman aged 60-70 years in good health and CMV-seropositive.

This clone was counted a few times. The chain is built from TRBV2 and TRBJ2-3, with 10 positions matching TRBD1. This CDR3 has 15 residues. Germline assignment: CDR1 SNHLY and CDR2 FYNNEI. Losses at the gene ends were 6 bases for V and 3 bases for J; bases not matched to a gene: 6. This CDR3 is CASSADRGPTDTQYF. DNA for the CDR3: TGTGCCAGCAGCGCCGACAGGGGGCCGACAGATACGCAGTATTTT.

The DNA for the CDR3 is TGTGCCAGCAGGTTTCCACAGGGTATCCCTTTCTTT. It translates to CASRFPQGIPFF. The chain has TRBV5-4 and TRBJ1-1, with D possibly TRBD1 on 6 matching bases. The germline V and J ends were trimmed by 5 bases and 12 bases, with 17 bases remaining between them. There are 12 residues in the CDR3. CDR1 SGHNT and CDR2 YYREEE come from the germline V gene (reference sequence).

The rearrangement links TRBV7-9 to TRBJ2-7, with 9 nucleotides matching TRBD2. Germline assignment: CDR1 SEHNR and CDR2 FQNEAQ (reference sequence). The CDR3 sequence is 15 residues long. J gave up 4 bases and V 1 base, and 5 bases lay outside the gene matches. The CDR3 reads CASSLVGAGGYEQYF. In nucleotides, the CDR3 is TGTGCCAGCAGCTTAGTTGGAGCGGGAGGTTACGAGCAGTACTTC.

This chain links TRBV28 with TRBJ2-2; 7 nucleotides align to TRBD2. Germline V gene sequence: CDR1 MDHEN, CDR2 SYDVKM. Germline trimming cut 5 bases from V and 5 bases from J; bases unmatched to any gene: 11. The CDR3 is 16 residues long. CDR3 sequence (DNA): TGTGCCAGCAGTCCCCCGAGTATCGGGGGGACCGGGGAGCTGTTTTTT. The encoded protein is CASSPPSIGGTGELFF.

The CDR3 reads CASSLVTGQKFTDTQYF. CDR3 in DNA: TGTGCCAGCAGCTTGGTAACGGGACAGAAGTTCACAGATACGCAGTATTTT. The chain joins TRBV5-6 to TRBJ2-3; the match to TRBD1 covers 7 bases. The CDR3 extends over 17 amino acids. Germline V gene data show CDR1 as SGHDT and CDR2 as YYEEEE. V lost 0 bases to trimming and J lost 2 bases; unmatched junction nucleotides: 9.

The chain combines TRBV10-1 with TRBJ1-2, with 8 bases matching TRBD1. Trimming cost V 8 bases and J 2 bases; bases outside gene matches: 4. The V gene's germline CDR1 is WNHNN and CDR2 SYGVQD (reference sequence). The CDR3 extends over 13 amino acids. CDR3 residues: CASSDRANYGYTF. The CDR3 nucleotides are TGCGCCAGCTCGGACAGGGCCAACTATGGCTACACCTTC.

The chain links TRBV10-3 to TRBJ2-7; TRBD1 agrees at 8 bases. Per the germline V gene, CDR1 is ENHRY and CDR2 is SYGVKD. Losses at the gene ends were 7 bases for V and 7 bases for J; bases not matched to a gene: 9. The CDR3 has 13 amino acids. The DNA of the CDR3 is TGTGCCATCAACCAGGACAGGGCGGGGGAGCAGTACTTC. Protein sequence: CAINQDRAGEQYF.

The table lists this clone with a count of one. This chain joins TRBV25-1 and TRBJ2-5; possible D gene TRBD1, 6 bases. The germline CDR1 and CDR2 sequences are MGHDK and SYGVNS. V shed 4 bases and J shed 5 bases, with 23 bases lying between them. CDR3 length: 17 residues. CDR3 sequence (DNA): TGTGCCAGCAGTGTTCTGGGGGCAGGGGACAAGGGGGAGACCCAGTACTTC. Encoded protein: CASSVLGAGDKGETQYF.

This chain joins TRBV7-2 and TRBJ2-1; D is unresolved. Germline V gene data show CDR1 as SGHTA and CDR2 as FQGNSA. V was shortened by 1 base and J by 5 bases, with 3 bases between the two germline ends. The CDR3 runs 12 residues. The CDR3 loop reads CASSLDNNEQFF. The CDR3 DNA follows: TGTGCCAGCAGCTTAGATAACAATGAGCAGTTCTTC.

This chain uses TRBV2 with TRBJ1-4; 9 positions match TRBD1. The CDR3 consists of 13 residues. V trimming: 10 bases; J trimming: 5 bases; junction bases outside the gene matches: 5. The germline V gene encodes CDR1 SNHLY and CDR2 FYNNEI. The CDR3 protein is CATSGTGNEKLFF. CDR3 sequence (DNA): TGTGCCACGAGCGGGACAGGGAATGAAAAACTGTTTTTT. Supplemented by reference TRBV2 and TRBJ1-4, the full variable domain reads EPEVTQTPSHQVTQMGQEVILRCVPISNHLYFYWYRQILGQKVEFLVSFYNNEISEKSEIFDDQFSVERPDGSNFTLKIRSTKLEDSAMYFCATSGTGNEKLFFGSGTQLSVL.

This chain links TRBV2 with TRBJ2-1; 8 bases fit TRBD2. Germline CDR1 reads SNHLY; CDR2 reads FYNNEI. The CDR3 is 15 amino acids. J gave up 6 bases and V 4 bases, and 8 bases lay outside the gene matches. The CDR3 region has the DNA TGTGCCAGCAGTGGTGATAGCGGGATTTCCAATGAGCAGTTCTTC. Its protein is CASSGDSGISNEQFF.

The gene calls are TRBV6-4 and TRBJ1-5, with 7 bases identical to TRBD1. Germline CDR1 reads MRHNA; CDR2 reads SNTAGT. With V trimmed by 6 bases and J by 0 bases, 8 bases remained unmatched. The CDR3 contains 16 residues. The CDR3 region has the DNA TGTGCCAGCAGCTCGGGGACAGACTATAGCAATCAGCCCCAGCATTTT. Its protein product is CASSSGTDYSNQPQHF.

This clone was recorded once. The CDR3 is CASSSDRNNEQFF. The CDR3 DNA sequence: TGTGCCAGCAGTTCCGACAGAAACAATGAGCAGTTCTTC. This chain links TRBV7-9 with TRBJ2-1; D is possibly TRBD1 (5 bases). This CDR3 spans 13 amino acids. Between the trimmed V and J ends, which lost 6 bases and 5 bases, there was a span of 11 bases. Per germline, CDR1 SEHNR and CDR2 FQNEAQ (reference sequence).

This clone was seen only a few times. The chain joins TRBV9 to TRBJ1-1; perhaps TRBD1 as D (6 bases). Trimming left V 3 bases short and J 6 bases short, with 18 bases between. The CDR3 has 15 amino acids. The germline V gene has CDR1 SGDLS and CDR2 YYNGEE. The CDR3 sequence: CASSGPTGRVAEAFF. The DNA for the CDR3 is TGTGCCAGCAGCGGACCGACAGGTAGGGTCGCTGAAGCTTTCTTT.

The J gene is TRBJ1-4, the V gene TRBV28, with D possibly matching TRBD1 (6 bases). This CDR3 spans 14 amino acids. Germline V gives CDR1 MDHEN, CDR2 SYDVKM. The germline V and J ends were trimmed by 6 bases and 8 bases, with 16 bases remaining between them. As DNA, the CDR3 is TGTGCCAGCAGGCCACCACAGGGTAGAGAAAAACTGTTTTTT. Protein sequence: CASRPPQGREKLFF.

V is TRBV29-1 and J is TRBJ2-3; 14 nucleotides agree with TRBD2. Germline-derived CDR1 and CDR2 are SQVTM and ANQGSEA. V shed 7 bases and J 4 bases; nucleotides not matched to a gene: 4. The CDR3 runs to 14 residues. CDR3 region: CSGGLAGVADTQYF. The DNA for the CDR3 is TGCAGCGGGGGACTAGCGGGAGTTGCAGATACGCAGTATTTT.

Only a few counts were recorded for this clone. This same CDR3 is encoded by further DNA sequences in the sample. The rearrangement joins TRBV18 to TRBJ2-3, with D uncertain. The V and J ends lost 1 base and 5 bases respectively, with 4 bases between them. Germline CDR1 KGHSH, CDR2 LQKENI. This CDR3 has 12 amino acids. CDR3 loop: CASSPRGDTQYF. In DNA form, the CDR3 reads TGTGCCAGCTCACCACGCGGAGATACGCAGTATTTT.

The table lists this clone with a count of one. The chain has TRBV10-3 and TRBJ2-1; 7 bases match TRBD2. This CDR3 is built from 16 residues. V was clipped by 0 bases and J by 0 bases; unmatched bases: 2. Germline V gene lookup returns CDR1 ENHRY and CDR2 SYGVKD. The CDR3 sequence is CAISESGGSSYNEQFF. In DNA, the CDR3 is TGTGCCATCAGTGAGTCGGGCGGGAGCTCCTACAATGAGCAGTTCTTC.

The V call is TRBV5-1, the J call TRBJ1-1; perhaps TRBD1 as D (6 bases). CDR1 and CDR2 from the germline V gene are SGHRS and YFSETQ. Trimming pared 4 bases from V and 1 base from J, leaving 11 bases between. The CDR3 is 14 amino acids. The CDR3 sequence: CASSERQANTEAFF. DNA for the CDR3: TGCGCCAGCAGCGAACGACAGGCGAACACTGAAGCTTTCTTT. Looking up the rest from reference TRBV5-1 and TRBJ1-1 gives the full variable domain: KAGVTQTPRYLIKTRGQQVTLSCSPISGHRSVSWYQQTPGQGLQFLFEYFSETQRNKGNFPGRFSGRQFSNSRSEMNVSTLELGDSALYLCASSERQANTEAFFGQGTRLTVV.

This CDR3 is CASSTTARSSGANVLTF. The DNA of the CDR3 is TGCGCCAGCAGCACGACGGCGCGGTCCTCTGGGGCCAACGTCCTGACTTTC. The rearrangement uses TRBV5-1 and TRBJ2-6; D is ambiguous. CDR3 size: 17 residues. V was trimmed by 4 bases and J by 0 bases, leaving 14 bases between them. Germline V gene lookup returns CDR1 SGHRS and CDR2 YFSETQ.

The rearrangement joins TRBV5-6 to TRBJ1-2; no firm D call. The CDR3 spans 12 residues. Between the trimmed V and J ends, which lost 0 bases and 8 bases, there was a span of 8 bases. The germline gives CDR1 SGHDT, CDR2 YYEEEE. CDR3 nucleotide sequence: TGTGCCAGCAGCTTGGGGGCCCGGGGCTACACCTTC. Its protein is CASSLGARGYTF.

The chain couples TRBV5-8 to TRBJ1-1; perhaps TRBD1 as D (5 bases). The germline V gene has CDR1 SGHTS and CDR2 YDEGEE. Trimming pared 3 bases from V and 0 bases from J, leaving 6 bases between. The CDR3 has 13 amino acids. The DNA for the CDR3 is TGTGCCAGCAGCTCAGGGATGAACACTGAAGCTTTCTTT. It yields the protein CASSSGMNTEAFF.

This clone was found once. The chain carries TRBV5-1 and TRBJ2-1; D is undetermined. The CDR3 has 11 amino acids. The germline CDR1 and CDR2 sequences are SGHRS and YFSETQ. Trimming took off 3 bases at V and 5 bases at J, with 3 bases between the two ends. The CDR3 DNA is TGCGCCAGCAGCTCAAACAATGAGCAGTTCTTC. Translated: CASSSNNEQFF. The full variable domain, with the rest looked up from reference TRBV5-1 and TRBJ2-1, is KAGVTQTPRYLIKTRGQQVTLSCSPISGHRSVSWYQQTPGQGLQFLFEYFSETQRNKGNFPGRFSGRQFSNSRSEMNVSTLELGDSALYLCASSSNNEQFFGPGTRLTVL.

The V gene is TRBV18, the J gene TRBJ2-4; D is unresolved. V was pared by 6 bases and J by 0 bases, with 12 bases between. This CDR3 comprises 15 residues. Germline lookup yields CDR1 KGHSH and CDR2 LQKENI. The CDR3 DNA is TGTGCCAGCTCCCTCACGGTACTAGCCAAAAACATTCAGTACTTC. Translating it yields CASSLTVLAKNIQYF.

The rearrangement uses TRBV28 and TRBJ2-6; 12 nucleotides align to TRBD2. The junction had 4 bases not matched to a gene; V was cut back by 4 bases and J by 3 bases. The CDR3 sequence is 17 residues long. Germline CDR1 reads MDHEN; CDR2 reads SYDVKM. CDR3 DNA: TGTGCCAGCAGTTATGAGACTAGCGGGAGTGGGGCCAACGTCCTGACTTTC. Amino acids: CASSYETSGSGANVLTF.

The J gene is TRBJ1-2, the V gene TRBV28; TRBD1 matches at 8 bases. With V trimmed by 5 bases and J by 4 bases, 15 bases remained unmatched. The germline V gene has CDR1 MDHEN and CDR2 SYDVKM. This CDR3 comprises 17 residues. For the CDR3, the DNA is TGTGCCAGCAGTCCCCCCCCTGGACAGGGAGGGACCTATGGCTACACCTTC. Its translation: CASSPPPGQGGTYGYTF.